In this sample, the clone carrying this T cell receptor beta chain turned up once. Assay: immunoSEQ multiplex PCR; the TCRdb copy retains only in-frame clones and omits some. The table lists tens of thousands of clones, 82% of them singletons. The sample is drawn from a study of radiation and T cells in renal cell carcinoma. The germline V gene encodes CDR1 SGHDN and CDR2 FVKESK. CDR3 size: 15 residues. V was trimmed by 0 bases and J by 4 bases, leaving 7 bases between them. Time point denoted: baseline pretreatment blood. Stated treatment: 15 Gy SBRT to primary tumor, nephrectomy 4 weeks later. The patient's renal cell carcinoma had clear cell pathology.

V is TRBV14 and J is TRBJ2-6; D remains unclear. The material was blood, obtained from a patient whose treatment included radiotherapy and nephrectomy. This clonotype was sampled from a man aged 55 to 70 with renal cell carcinoma. CDR3 loop: CASSQELYGANVLTF. CDR3 sequence (DNA): TGTGCCAGCAGCCAAGAACTGTACGGGGCCAACGTCCTGACTTTC.